This T cell receptor beta chain originates from a study of control samples from healthy donors and cancer patients. The ends lost 0 bases at V and 6 bases at J; junction bases unmatched: 5. CDR1 LGHDT and CDR2 YNNKEL come from the germline V gene (reference sequence). The CDR3 runs 15 residues. The assay was immunoSEQ multiplex PCR, and TCRdb's table has in-frame clones only and misses some. Here the sample spans roughly 50,000 clones, about 95% being singletons. The TCR originated in a man aged 25-40 years in good health. Sequenced material: blood. The chain combines TRBV3-1 (or the pseudogene TRBV3-2) with TRBJ1-2, with TRBD1 matching 9 bases. The CDR3 here is CASSQDDRGWDGYTF. For the CDR3, the DNA is TGTGCCAGCAGCCAAGACGACAGGGGGTGGGATGGCTACACCTTC.